This paragraph reports one T cell receptor (beta chain). This CDR3 is built from 14 residues. Between the trimmed V and J ends, which lost 0 bases and 5 bases, there was a span of 9 bases. Germline V lookup: CDR1 SGHTS, CDR2 YDEGEE. The data belong to a study of blood T cell repertoires in COVID-19. As for the study in general: COVID-19 samples, acute and convalescent, were from the United States, Italy and Spain. Sample material is recorded as cDNA or gDNA derived from T cells, B-cell-depleted T cells, or PBMCs.

Using immunoSEQ multiplex PCR, the repertoire was profiled, and TCRdb retains in-frame clones only, with some absent. This table has some 18,000 clones, approximately 88% appearing once. Living in 24 US areas, the participants were between roughly 18 and 89 years of age. The specimen was PBMCs or T cells enriched from blood (not recorded which). This receptor was taken from a woman in her twenties or thirties who had recovered from COVID-19. This chain connects TRBV5-8 to TRBJ1-5, with D uncertain. For the CDR3, the DNA is TGTGCCAGCAGCTTGGGCAGCGGTTATCAGCCCCAGCATTTT. Encoded protein: CASSLGSGYQPQHF. Variable domain in full (rest from reference TRBV5-8 and TRBJ1-5): EAGVTQSPTHLIKTRGQQATLRCSPISGHTSVYWYQQALGLGLQFLLWYDEGEERNRGNFPPRFSGRQFPNYSSELNVNALELEDSALYLCASSLGSGYQPQHFGDGTRLSIL.